The T cell receptor (beta chain) under discussion was sequenced for a study of CD8 T cells in Susac syndrome. Random hexamers served to reverse transcribe roughly 0.5 to 1 ug RNA. From the immunoSEQ multiplex PCR reads, TCRdb called clonotypes with MiXCR, one entry per CDR3 protein. The table records 300,000 or so distinct CDR3 sequences, approximately 90% of them present only once. The sample comprised CD4+ T cells from PBMCs. The receptor was isolated from a human donor with multiple sclerosis.

The CDR3 loop is CSAQGQGHYNEQFF. The CDR3 bases are TGCAGTGCCCAAGGACAGGGGCATTACAATGAGCAGTTCTTC. This sequence joins TRBV20-1 and TRBJ2-1; 9 nucleotides agree with TRBD1. The CDR3 covers 14 residues. Per the germline V gene, CDR1 is DFQATT and CDR2 is SNEGSKA (reference sequence). Trimming at V came to 6 bases and at J to 4 bases, leaving 7 bases not matched to a gene.